This paragraph covers one T cell receptor beta chain sequence. The antigen remains undetermined. The PCR contained 60 Vbeta and 13 Jbeta primers. The table came from immunoSEQ multiplex PCR; TCRdb's copy has only in-frame clones and leaves some out. The table includes under 90,000 clones, around 82% detected once. These data originate in a study of cytomegalovirus exposure and HLA in healthy donors. General study results and limits: Immune exposure information available was restricted to CMV serostatus. The investigators catalogued 150 or so TCR beta chains as cytomegalovirus-associated. Per a prior analysis, the majority of TCR beta V segments were productive roughly 87% or roughly 30% of the time. TCR beta sequences numbering around 15,000 were associated with HLA alleles at 0.05 false discovery rate in a later analysis.

The CDR3 loop spans 14 amino acids. Germline CDR1 is MNHNY and CDR2 is SVGAGI (reference sequence). V gave up 2 bases and J gave up 5 bases; unmatched junction bases: 1. This sequence was found in a man aged 40-49 years in good health and CMV-seronegative. The sample was PBMCs. V and J are TRBV6-6 and TRBJ1-5, with TRBD1 matching over 9 bases. The CDR3 loop reads CASSYDRGDQPQHF. CDR3 nucleotide sequence: TGTGCCAGCAGTTACGACAGGGGGGATCAGCCCCAGCATTTT.